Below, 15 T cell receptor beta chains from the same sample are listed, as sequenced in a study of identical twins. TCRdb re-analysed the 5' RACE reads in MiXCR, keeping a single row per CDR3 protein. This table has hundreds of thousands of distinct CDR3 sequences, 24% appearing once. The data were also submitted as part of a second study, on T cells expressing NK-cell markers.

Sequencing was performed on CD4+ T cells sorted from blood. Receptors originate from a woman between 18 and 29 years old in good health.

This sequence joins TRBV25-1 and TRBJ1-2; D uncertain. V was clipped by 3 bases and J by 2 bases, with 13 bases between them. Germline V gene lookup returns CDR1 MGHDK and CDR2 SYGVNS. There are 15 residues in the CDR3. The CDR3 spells CASSDGSRGNYGYTF. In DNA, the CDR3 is TGTGCCAGCAGTGATGGGTCGCGAGGGAACTATGGCTACACCTTC.

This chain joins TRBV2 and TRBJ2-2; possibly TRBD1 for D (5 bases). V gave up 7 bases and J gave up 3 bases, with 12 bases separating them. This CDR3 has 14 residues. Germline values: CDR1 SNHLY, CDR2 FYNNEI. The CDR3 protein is CASNTLGDTGELFF. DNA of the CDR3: TGTGCCAGCAATACCCTAGGGGACACCGGGGAGCTGTTTTTT.

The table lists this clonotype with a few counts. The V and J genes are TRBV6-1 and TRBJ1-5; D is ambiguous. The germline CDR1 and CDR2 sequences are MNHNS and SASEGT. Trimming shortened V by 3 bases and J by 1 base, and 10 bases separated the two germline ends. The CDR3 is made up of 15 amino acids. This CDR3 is CASSDNTASNQPQHF. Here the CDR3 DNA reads TGTGCCAGCAGTGACAATACAGCCAGCAATCAGCCCCAGCATTTT.

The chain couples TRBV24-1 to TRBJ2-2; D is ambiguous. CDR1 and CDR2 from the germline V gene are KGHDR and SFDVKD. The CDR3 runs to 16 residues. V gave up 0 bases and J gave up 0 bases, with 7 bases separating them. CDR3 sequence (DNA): TGTGCCACCAGTGATTTGCGGGCTCCGAACACCGGGGAGCTGTTTTTT. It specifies CATSDLRAPNTGELFF.

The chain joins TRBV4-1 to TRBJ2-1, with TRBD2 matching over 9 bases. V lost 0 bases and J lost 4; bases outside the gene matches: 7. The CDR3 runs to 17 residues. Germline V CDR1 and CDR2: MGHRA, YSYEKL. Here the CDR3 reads CASSQDRWRGGYNEQFF. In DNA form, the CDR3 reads TGCGCCAGCAGCCAAGATCGATGGCGGGGGGGATACAATGAGCAGTTCTTC.

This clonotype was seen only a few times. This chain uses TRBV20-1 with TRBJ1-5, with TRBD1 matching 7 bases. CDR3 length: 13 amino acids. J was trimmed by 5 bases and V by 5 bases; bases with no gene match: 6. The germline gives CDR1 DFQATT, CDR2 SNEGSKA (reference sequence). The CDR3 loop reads CSAQGGRDQPQHF. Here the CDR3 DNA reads TGCAGTGCTCAAGGGGGCCGAGATCAGCCCCAGCATTTT.

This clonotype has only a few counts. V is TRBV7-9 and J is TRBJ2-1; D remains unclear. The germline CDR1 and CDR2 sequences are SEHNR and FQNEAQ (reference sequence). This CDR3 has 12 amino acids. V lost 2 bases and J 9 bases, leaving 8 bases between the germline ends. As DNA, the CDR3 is TGTGCCAGCAGCTTAATCAGTAGTGAGCAGTTCTTC. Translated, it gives CASSLISSEQFF. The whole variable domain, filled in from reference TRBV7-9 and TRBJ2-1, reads DTGVSQNPRHKITKRGQNVTFRCDPISEHNRLYWYRQTLGQGPEFLTYFQNEAQLEKSRLLSDRFSAERPKGSFSTLEIQRTEQGDSAMYLCASSLISSEQFFGPGTRLTVL.

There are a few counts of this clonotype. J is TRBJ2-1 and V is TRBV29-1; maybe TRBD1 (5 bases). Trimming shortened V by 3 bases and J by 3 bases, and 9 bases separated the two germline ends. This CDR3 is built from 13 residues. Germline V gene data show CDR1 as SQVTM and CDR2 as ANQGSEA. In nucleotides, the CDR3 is TGCAGCGTTGACAGGGTCAGCTACAATGAGCAGTTCTTC. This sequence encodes CSVDRVSYNEQFF.

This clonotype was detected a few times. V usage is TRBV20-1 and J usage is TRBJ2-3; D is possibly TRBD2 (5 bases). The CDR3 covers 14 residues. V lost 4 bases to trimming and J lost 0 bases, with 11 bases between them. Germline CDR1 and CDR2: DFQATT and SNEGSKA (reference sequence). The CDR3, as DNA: TGCAGTGCTACCGGACTTACTAGCACAGATACGCAGTATTTT. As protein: CSATGLTSTDTQYF.

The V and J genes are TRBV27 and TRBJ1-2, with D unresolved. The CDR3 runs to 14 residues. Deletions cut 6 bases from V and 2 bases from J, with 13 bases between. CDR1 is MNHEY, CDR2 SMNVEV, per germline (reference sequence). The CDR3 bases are TGTGCCAGCAGGCCAACACAGCACAACTATGGCTACACCTTC. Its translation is CASRPTQHNYGYTF.

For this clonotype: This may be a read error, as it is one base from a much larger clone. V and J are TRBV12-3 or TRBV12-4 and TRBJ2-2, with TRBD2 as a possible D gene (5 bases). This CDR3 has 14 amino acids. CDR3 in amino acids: CAISLSGGNGELFF. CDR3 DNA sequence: TGTGCCATCAGTTTGTCAGGAGGAAACGGGGAGCTGTTTTTT.

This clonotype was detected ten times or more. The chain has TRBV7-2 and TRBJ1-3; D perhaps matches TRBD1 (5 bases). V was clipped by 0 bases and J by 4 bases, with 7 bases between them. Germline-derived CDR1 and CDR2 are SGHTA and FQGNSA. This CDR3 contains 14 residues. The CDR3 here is CASSLAAGGNTIYF. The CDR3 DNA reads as TGTGCCAGCAGCTTAGCCGCAGGGGGAAACACCATATATTTT.

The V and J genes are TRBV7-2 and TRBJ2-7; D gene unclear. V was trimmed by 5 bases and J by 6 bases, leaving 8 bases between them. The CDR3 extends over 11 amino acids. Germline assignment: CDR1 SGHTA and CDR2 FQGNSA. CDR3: CASSPAVEQYF. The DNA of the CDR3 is TGTGCCAGCAGCCCGGCCGTCGAGCAGTACTTC.

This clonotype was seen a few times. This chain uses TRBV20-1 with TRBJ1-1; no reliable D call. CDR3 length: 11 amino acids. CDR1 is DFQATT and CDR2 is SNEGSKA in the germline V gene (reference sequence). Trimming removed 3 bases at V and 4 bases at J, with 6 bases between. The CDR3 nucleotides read TGCAGTGCTAGGTCTTCCACTGAAGCTTTCTTT. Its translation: CSARSSTEAFF.

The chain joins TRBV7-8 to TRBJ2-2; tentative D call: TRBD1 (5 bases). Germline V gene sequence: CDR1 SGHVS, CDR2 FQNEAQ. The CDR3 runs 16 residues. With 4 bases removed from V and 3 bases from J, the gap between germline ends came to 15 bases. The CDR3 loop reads CASSSSTAPDTGELFF. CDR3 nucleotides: TGTGCCAGCAGCTCTTCGACAGCACCGGACACCGGGGAGCTGTTTTTT.